The 17 T cell receptor beta chains reported below all come from one sample, sequenced in a study of blood T cells in healthy people across ages. Alongside a J-beta primer mix, a sample-barcoded 5' primer served in a second PCR lasting about 7 to 12 cycles. TCRdb analysed the 5' RACE reads with MiXCR anew, one entry per CDR3 protein. The sample gives approximately 800,000 distinct CDR3 sequences, 53% of which show up once; about 38% is in the top ten. The sample comprised blood. The receptors were gathered from a man older than 75 in good health.

This clonotype came up a few times. This chain joins TRBV28 and TRBJ2-5; 8 bases agree with TRBD2. The CDR3 length is 12 residues. Germline V CDR1 and CDR2: MDHEN, SYDVKM. After removal of 4 bases from V and 12 bases from J, the junction contained 7 bases not matched to a gene. CDR3 residues: CASSSPGLGEYF. As DNA, the CDR3 is TGTGCCAGCAGTTCTCCGGGACTAGGGGAGTACTTC.

The chain has TRBV29-1 and TRBJ2-3; D might be TRBD1 (5 bases). The CDR3 is made up of 14 amino acids. Trimming cost V 2 bases and J 1 base, with 10 bases left between them. CDR1 is SQVTM and CDR2 is ANQGSEA in the germline V gene. The CDR3 reads CSVEKGQGTDTQYF. CDR3 coding DNA: TGCAGCGTTGAAAAGGGGCAAGGCACAGATACGCAGTATTTT.

This clonotype was detected a few times. V usage is TRBV20-1 and J usage is TRBJ2-5, with TRBD2 matching 11 bases. There are 14 residues in the CDR3. Per the germline V gene, CDR1 is DFQATT and CDR2 is SNEGSKA (reference sequence). V lost 1 base and J lost 5; bases outside the gene matches: 3. The CDR3 reads CSARVSGRAETQYF. CDR3 DNA: TGCAGTGCTAGAGTTAGCGGGAGGGCGGAGACCCAGTACTTC.

The CDR3 here is CASSEQSSGTYEQYF. The CDR3 region has the DNA TGTGCCAGCAGTGAACAGTCTAGCGGAACCTACGAGCAGTACTTC. The V call is TRBV2, the J call TRBJ2-5; 7 bases agree with TRBD2. The DNA end is more similar to TRBJ2-7, so the J call may be wrong. The CDR3 has 15 residues. CDR1 is SNHLY and CDR2 is FYNNEI in the germline V gene.

In the case of this clonotype: A junction end diverges from the germline sequence, so it may reflect a read error. The chain is built from TRBV3-1 and TRBJ2-1, with 12 bases identical to TRBD2. Germline V gene data show CDR1 as LGHDT and CDR2 as YNNKEL (reference sequence). The CDR3 extends over 18 amino acids. The CDR3 coding sequence is TGTGCCGGCAGCCGGGCCTTCAGGACTAGCGGGGCTTACAATGAGCAGTTCTTC. Amino acid sequence: CAGSRAFRTSGAYNEQFF.

In regard to this clonotype: One end of the junction varies from germline; a read error may be responsible. J is TRBJ2-1 and V is TRBV6-1, with D possibly being TRBD2 (5 bases). Germline-derived CDR1 and CDR2 are MNHNS and SASEGT. This CDR3 contains 15 residues. The CDR3 sequence is CASSEGSLYNNEQFF. CDR3 in DNA: TGTGCCAGCAGCGAAGGGAGTCTCTACAACAATGAGCAGTTCTTC.

The genes are TRBV2 and TRBJ2-3; TRBD2 agrees at 11 bases. The CDR3 spans 15 residues. The germline V gene has CDR1 SNHLY and CDR2 FYNNEI. V lost 4 bases and J lost 2; bases outside the gene matches: 2. The CDR3 sequence is CASSGGLADTDTQYF. The DNA of the CDR3 is TGTGCCAGCAGTGGGGGACTAGCGGACACAGATACGCAGTATTTT. Together with reference TRBV2 and TRBJ2-3, the CDR3 gives the full variable domain: EPEVTQTPSHQVTQMGQEVILRCVPISNHLYFYWYRQILGQKVEFLVSFYNNEISEKSEIFDDQFSVERPDGSNFTLKIRSTKLEDSAMYFCASSGGLADTDTQYFGPGTRLTVL.

About this clonotype: One end of the junction varies from germline; a read error may be responsible. This chain connects TRBV2 to TRBJ1-2; TRBD1 aligns across 9 bases. CDR3 length equals 15 residues. The germline V gene encodes CDR1 SNHLY and CDR2 FYNNEI. CDR3 in DNA: TGTGCCAGCATGTCGGACAGGGGCGGTAACTCTGGCTACACCTTC. The encoded protein is CASMSDRGGNSGYTF.

This chain connects TRBV7-9 to TRBJ2-5, with TRBD2 matching over 7 bases. V dropped 2 bases and J dropped 11; count of bases not matched to a gene: 11. In germline, CDR1 is SEHNR, CDR2 FQNEAQ (reference sequence). The length of the CDR3 is 14 residues. The CDR3: CASSLPSGYNEQYF. The CDR3 DNA follows: TGTGCCAGCAGCTTACCTAGCGGATACAATGAGCAGTACTTC.

This chain connects TRBV7-6 to TRBJ2-5; possible D gene TRBD1, 6 bases. The CDR3 runs 15 residues. In germline, CDR1 is SGHVS, CDR2 FNYEAQ. Trimming removed 5 bases at V and 1 base at J, with 14 bases between. The CDR3 protein is CASSTRQVVQETQYF. For the CDR3, the DNA is TGTGCCAGCAGCACCAGACAGGTTGTCCAAGAGACCCAGTACTTC.

This chain joins TRBV20-1 and TRBJ2-3; TRBD2 agrees at 7 bases. Germline assignment: CDR1 DFQATT and CDR2 SNEGSKA (reference sequence). V lost 0 bases, J lost 1 base, and 4 bases stayed unmatched. This CDR3 is 15 amino acids long. Written as DNA, the CDR3 is TGCAGTGCTAGAGATCTGGCGGGGGGCACAGATACGCAGTATTTT. As protein: CSARDLAGGTDTQYF.

This chain joins TRBV7-9 and TRBJ1-2; D is perhaps TRBD1 (5 bases). Trimming shortened V by 1 base and J by 5 bases, and 11 bases separated the two germline ends. This CDR3 region has 14 residues. Germline CDR1 SEHNR, CDR2 FQNEAQ (reference sequence). CDR3 sequence (DNA): TGTGCCAGCAGCTTAGGCGACAGACCTTATGGCTACACCTTC. It encodes CASSLGDRPYGYTF. Looking up the rest from reference TRBV7-9 and TRBJ1-2 gives the full variable domain: DTGVSQNPRHKITKRGQNVTFRCDPISEHNRLYWYRQTLGQGPEFLTYFQNEAQLEKSRLLSDRFSAERPKGSFSTLEIQRTEQGDSAMYLCASSLGDRPYGYTFGSGTRLTVV.

This clonotype was detected a few times. In nucleotides, the CDR3 is TGCAGTGCTAGCCGCGCGGGAGGCTACGAGCAGTACTTC. Protein product: CSASRAGGYEQYF. The V gene is TRBV20-1, the J gene TRBJ2-7; 8 positions match TRBD2. CDR1 DFQATT and CDR2 SNEGSKA come from the germline V gene (reference sequence). The CDR3 runs 13 residues. V dropped 3 bases and J dropped 3; count of bases not matched to a gene: 4.

The table lists this clonotype with a few counts. This rearrangement joins TRBV12-3 or TRBV12-4 to TRBJ1-2; 9 positions agree with TRBD1. J gave up 6 bases and V 8 bases, and 7 bases lay outside the gene matches. The CDR3 extends over 13 amino acids. The CDR3 loop reads CASVQGQGHGYTF. CDR3 DNA: TGTGCCAGCGTTCAGGGACAGGGCCATGGCTACACCTTC.

V gene TRBV6-1 combines with J gene TRBJ1-1; D is perhaps TRBD1 (6 bases). Germline loops: CDR1 MNHNS, CDR2 SASEGT. This CDR3 spans 15 amino acids. Trimming removed 2 bases from V and 6 bases from J, with 16 bases in between. The CDR3 loop reads CASSERPQGRAEAFF. CDR3 DNA: TGTGCCAGCAGTGAACGACCTCAGGGGCGTGCTGAAGCTTTCTTT.

Of note for this clonotype: Germline and junction disagree at one end, which may indicate a read error. J is TRBJ2-6 and V is TRBV10-3; 7 bases align to TRBD1. The CDR3 consists of 18 residues. Germline V gene data show CDR1 as ENHRY and CDR2 as SYGVKD. The CDR3 DNA follows: TGTGCCATCAGTGAGTCAGGGACAGCCCACTCTAGGGCCAACGTCCTGACTTTC. Encoded protein: CAISESGTAHSRANVLTF.

The V gene is TRBV6-1, the J gene TRBJ1-2; maybe TRBD1 (6 bases). There are 18 residues in the CDR3. Trimming left V 0 bases short and J 7 bases short, with 24 bases between. Looked up from germline, CDR1 is MNHNS and CDR2 is SASEGT. The CDR3 reads CASSEAGGSFWTVTGYTF. CDR3 coding DNA: TGTGCCAGCAGTGAAGCGGGCGGCTCGTTCTGGACAGTAACTGGCTACACCTTC.